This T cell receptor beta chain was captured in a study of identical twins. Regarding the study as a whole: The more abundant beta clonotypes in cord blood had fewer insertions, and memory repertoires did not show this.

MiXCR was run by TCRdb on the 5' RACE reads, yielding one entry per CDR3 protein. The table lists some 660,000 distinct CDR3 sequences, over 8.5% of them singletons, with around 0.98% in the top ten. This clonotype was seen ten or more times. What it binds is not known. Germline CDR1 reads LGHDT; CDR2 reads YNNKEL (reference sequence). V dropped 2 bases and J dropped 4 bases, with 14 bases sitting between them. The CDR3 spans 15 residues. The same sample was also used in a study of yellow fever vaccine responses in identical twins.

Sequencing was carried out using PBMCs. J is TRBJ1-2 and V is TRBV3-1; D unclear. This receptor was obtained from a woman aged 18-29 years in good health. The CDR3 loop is CASSQKTFSSYGYTF. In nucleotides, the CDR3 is TGTGCCAGCAGCCAAAAGACTTTTTCTTCCTATGGCTACACCTTC.